A single T cell receptor beta chain is shown here with its context. Its antigen is as yet unknown. One end of the junction fails to match germline, which may point to a read error. The germline V gene encodes CDR1 SGHDN and CDR2 FVKESK. The length of the CDR3 is 13 residues. These data come from a study of T-cell memory formation after mild COVID-19. Overall study findings and caveats: Cross-reactive memory apparently joined, as some responding clones appeared in pre-infection memory.

MiXCR, applied by TCRdb to the 5' RACE reads, yields one record per CDR3 protein. This table holds fewer than 650,000 distinct CDR3 sequences, approximately 15% found once. This clonotype was obtained from an adult woman who had mild COVID-19 (a few samples of this study predate the infection). Cell type and time point are not known. The source material was PBMCs or a T cell subset sorted from them (not recorded which). This chain joins TRBV14 and TRBJ1-2, with unresolved D. The CDR3 DNA follows: TGTGACAGCAGCGCGGTTGGGAACTATGGCTACACCTTC. It encodes CDSSAVGNYGYTF.